The entry below describes one T cell receptor (beta chain). The data were obtained in a study of blood T cell repertoires in COVID-19. Study summary: Material from acute and convalescent COVID-19 was sourced from the United States, Italy and Spain.

Germline V gives CDR1 MNHEY, CDR2 SVGEGT. The CDR3 sequence is 17 residues long. V lost 0 bases, J lost 1 base, and 16 bases lay in between. Profiled with immunoSEQ multiplex PCR; TCRdb holds only in-frame clones, not every one. Here the sample spans some 150,000 clones, around 84% being singletons. This chain uses TRBV6-2 or TRBV6-3 with TRBJ2-7; weak D call: TRBD1 (6 bases). The sample consisted of peripheral blood. The TCR was taken from a woman aged 60-75 years with acute or convalescent COVID-19. Here the CDR3 reads CASSYSTGRGKSYEQYF. The CDR3 DNA reads TGTGCCAGCAGTTACTCGACGGGCAGGGGAAAATCCTACGAGCAGTACTTC.